The clone carrying this T cell receptor (beta chain) appeared a single time. CDR1 is LNHDA, CDR2 SQIVND, per germline (reference sequence). With 6 bases removed from V and 0 bases from J, the gap between germline ends came to 7 bases. CDR3 size: 13 residues. Sequencing was performed with immunoSEQ multiplex PCR; in TCRdb, only in-frame clones are kept and a portion is missing. This table holds 150,000 to 200,000 clones, roughly 92% found once. The data derive from a study of T cell responses to AZD1222 COVID-19 vaccine. The rearrangement joins TRBV19 to TRBJ2-3, with D possibly being TRBD1 (5 bases). The clonotype was recovered from an adult who received the AZD1222 COVID-19 vaccine. The specimen comprised peripheral blood, sampled 28 days after the second AZD1222 dose. CDR3 protein: CASSRQSTDTQYF. The DNA for the CDR3 is TGTGCCAGTAGCAGACAGAGCACAGATACGCAGTATTTT.